This T cell receptor beta chain was documented in a study of early T cells in non-severe SARS-CoV-2 infection. This clonotype was recorded at least ten times. TCRdb re-called the 5' RACE reads through MiXCR, storing one row per CDR3 protein. The sample contains 65,000 to 95,000 distinct CDR3 sequences, roughly 9.6% of which appear only once. The ends were cut back, 0 bases at V and 3 bases at J, with 12 bases in the middle. Germline CDR1 and CDR2: SGHVS and FQNEAQ. This CDR3 comprises 15 residues. The source material was whole blood. V usage is TRBV7-8 and J usage is TRBJ2-7; D possibly matches TRBD1 or TRBD2 (5 bases each). The TCR comes from an adult who was a healthcare worker with PCR-confirmed SARS-CoV-2 infection or an uninfected control (not recorded which). CDR3 nucleotide sequence: TGTGCCAGCAGCTTAGCCGGGACGGGGCTCTACGAGCAGTACTTC. It yields the protein CASSLAGTGLYEQYF.